A selection of T cell receptor beta chains follows, all from one sample in a study of blood T cell repertoires in COVID-19. Clones were sequenced by immunoSEQ multiplex PCR, and TCRdb holds only the in-frame ones, with some missing. The data show tens of thousands of clones, about 78% seen once. Sequenced sample: peripheral blood. These receptor sequences come from a human donor in a cohort sampled during active COVID-19. Both conserved end residues are part of each CDR3. D genes are given only for firm matches. Size values are once, few and many counts, or a class for expanded clones, and some rows have none.

CDR3 protein	CDR3 DNA	J gene	clone size	V gene	D gene
CASSVSPGGNQPQHF	TGTGCCAGCAGCGTATCGCCAGGGGGCAATCAGCCCCAGCATTTT	TRBJ1-5	NA	TRBV9	NA
CATSKKGTGGYEQYF	TGTGCCACCAGTAAGAAGGGAACAGGGGGCTACGAGCAGTACTTC	TRBJ2-7	many	TRBV15	TRBD1
CASSFPTSGGSNTGELFF	TGTGCCAGCAGCTTCCCGACTAGCGGGGGGTCGAACACCGGGGAGCTGTTTTTT	TRBJ2-2	few	TRBV7-9	TRBD2
CASSLGVPYEQYF	TGTGCCAGCAGCTTGGGCGTCCCCTACGAGCAGTACTTC	TRBJ2-7	NA	TRBV5-8	NA
CASTKTGGTDTQYF	TGTGCCAGTACTAAGACAGGGGGAACAGATACGCAGTATTTT	TRBJ2-3	NA	TRBV19	TRBD1
CASRAGTTTEQYF	TGTGCCAGCAGAGCGGGAACGACTACCGAGCAGTACTTC	TRBJ2-7	NA	TRBV2	TRBD2
CAWSVDTYTGELFF	TGTGCCTGGAGTGTGGACACCTACACCGGGGAGCTGTTTTTT	TRBJ2-2	once	TRBV30	NA
CAWDRDYEQYF	TGTGCCTGGGACAGGGACTACGAGCAGTACTTC	TRBJ2-7	NA	TRBV30	TRBD1
CAGRDRDGYTF	TGTGCCGGTCGGGACAGGGATGGCTACACCTTC	TRBJ1-2	few	TRBV2	TRBD1
CASTRQGFNQPQHF	TGTGCCAGCACCCGACAGGGATTCAATCAGCCCCAGCATTTT	TRBJ1-5	NA	TRBV5-6	TRBD1
CASSTDRGLRGYTF	TGTGCCAGCAGTACGGACAGGGGTTTACGGGGCTACACCTTC	TRBJ1-2	NA	TRBV6-5	TRBD1
CASSLVTSAETQYF	TGTGCCAGCAGCTTGGTAACTAGCGCTGAGACCCAGTACTTC	TRBJ2-5	NA	TRBV5-4	TRBD2
CASSQRTGRKSTDTQYF	TGTGCCAGCAGCCAACGTACAGGGCGAAAAAGCACAGATACGCAGTATTTT	TRBJ2-3	NA	TRBV14	NA
CASSPGADTQYF	TGTGCCAGCAGCCCGGGAGCGGATACGCAGTATTTT	TRBJ2-3	NA	TRBV27	NA
CASSRTSGSYEQYF	TGTGCCAGCTCCCGGACTAGCGGCTCCTACGAGCAGTACTTC	TRBJ2-7	NA	TRBV18	TRBD2
CASSQVLAGVPDTQYF	TGCGCCAGCAGCCAAGTCCTAGCGGGGGTCCCAGATACGCAGTATTTT	TRBJ2-3	few	TRBV4-1	TRBD2
CASSLAQANTEAFF	TGTGCCAGCAGCTTAGCACAGGCTAACACTGAAGCTTTCTTT	TRBJ1-1	NA	TRBV7-9	NA
CASSLYTGTGRSSPLHF	TGCGCCAGCAGCCTATACACCGGGACAGGCCGCTCTTCACCCCTCCACTTT	TRBJ1-6	NA	TRBV5-1	TRBD1
CASSYDSAIYEQYF	TGTGCCAGCAGCTATGACTCCGCGATCTACGAGCAGTACTTC	TRBJ2-7	NA	TRBV7-8	NA
CASSPWGDTGELFF	TGTGCCAGCTCACCTTGGGGGGACACCGGGGAGCTGTTTTTT	TRBJ2-2	few	TRBV18	NA
CASRRSSKLLAGDLLYEQYF	TGTGCCAGTAGACGCTCTTCGAAATTACTAGCGGGAGATCTCTTGTACGAGCAGTACTTC	TRBJ2-7	NA	TRBV19	TRBD2
CASSRSDGYTF	TGTGCCAGCAGTCGTAGTGATGGCTACACCTTC	TRBJ1-2	NA	TRBV7-9	NA
CASSTRDRGRHEQYF	TGTGCCAGCAGCACGAGGGACAGGGGGCGGCACGAGCAGTACTTC	TRBJ2-7	NA	TRBV6-6	TRBD1
CASSINRGNEQFF	TGTGCCAGTAGTATAAACAGGGGGAATGAGCAGTTCTTC	TRBJ2-1	NA	TRBV19	TRBD1
CATSRRLAGETYEQYF	TGTGCCACCAGCAGAAGACTAGCGGGAGAGACCTACGAGCAGTACTTC	TRBJ2-7	once	TRBV15	TRBD2
CASSKISGRSSYEQYF	TGTGCCAGCAGCAAGATTAGCGGGCGGAGCTCCTACGAGCAGTACTTC	TRBJ2-7	NA	TRBV21-1	NA
CASSPQRGSISYEQYF	TGTGCCAGCAGCCCTCAACGGGGTTCGATTTCCTACGAGCAGTACTTC	TRBJ2-7	NA	TRBV5-4	NA
CASSLQESYEQYF	TGTGCCAGCAGCTTGCAGGAATCCTACGAGCAGTACTTC	TRBJ2-7	many	TRBV5-8	NA
CASSLGLAGSPFSYEQYF	TGTGCCAGCAGCCTTGGACTAGCGGGGAGCCCTTTCTCCTACGAGCAGTACTTC	TRBJ2-7	NA	TRBV7-8	TRBD2
CASSPAGYGAQHF	TGTGCCAGCTCACCAGCAGGCTACGGGGCCCAGCATTTT	TRBJ1-5	NA	TRBV18	NA
CASRRQGSSYNSPLHF	TGTGCCAGCAGAAGACAGGGGAGCTCCTATAATTCACCCCTCCACTTT	TRBJ1-6	NA	TRBV6-4	TRBD1
CASSSLDRGIAQETQYF	TGTGCCAGCAGCTCGCTGGACAGGGGGATCGCACAAGAGACCCAGTACTTC	TRBJ2-5	NA	TRBV7-9	TRBD1
CASSQEGMGPNEPQHF	TGTGCCAGCAGCCAAGAAGGGATGGGGCCCAATGAGCCCCAGCATTTT	TRBJ1-5	NA	TRBV3-1/TRBV3-2	NA
CASSFQGLSGYTF	TGTGCCAGCAGTTTTCAGGGGCTGAGTGGCTACACCTTC	TRBJ1-2	NA	TRBV12-3/TRBV12-4	NA
CASRPDRGRGEQYF	TGTGCCAGCAGACCCGACAGGGGTCGGGGCGAGCAGTACTTC	TRBJ2-7	once	TRBV6-5	TRBD1
CASSLPRTGYNEQFF	TGTGCCAGCAGCTTACCCAGAACGGGCTACAATGAGCAGTTCTTC	TRBJ2-1	NA	TRBV7-8	NA
CASSSTGGSAGANVLTF	TGCGCCAGCAGCTCGACAGGGGGAAGCGCTGGGGCCAACGTCCTGACTTTC	TRBJ2-6	NA	TRBV5-1	TRBD1
CASSQDPTAANEKLFF	TGTGCCAGCAGCCAAGATCCGACAGCAGCTAATGAAAAACTGTTTTTT	TRBJ1-4	once	TRBV4-2	NA
CASSLVDSYYGYTF	TGTGCCAGCAGCTTGGTTGACAGTTATTATGGCTACACCTTC	TRBJ1-2	NA	TRBV5-4	NA
CAITPGPGAEGAFF	TGTGCCATCACTCCCGGACCGGGAGCTGAAGGAGCTTTCTTT	TRBJ1-1	NA	TRBV10-3	NA
CASSSQTAGEQYF	TGTGCCAGCAGCTCACAAACCGCGGGGGAGCAGTACTTC	TRBJ2-7	NA	TRBV7-2	NA
CASSLGQFSYEQYF	TGTGCCAGCAGCTTGGGACAGTTCTCCTACGAGCAGTACTTC	TRBJ2-7	NA	TRBV11-2	TRBD1
CASSWTGGKEQYF	TGTGCCAGCAGCTGGACAGGGGGCAAGGAGCAGTACTTC	TRBJ2-7	NA	TRBV11-2	TRBD1
CASRVSTGGYTF	TGTGCCAGCAGGGTATCGACAGGAGGCTACACCTTC	TRBJ1-2	NA	TRBV12-3/TRBV12-4	NA
CASSPRQGDKYEQYF	TGTGCCAGCTCACCGCGACAGGGTGACAAATACGAGCAGTACTTC	TRBJ2-7	once	TRBV18	TRBD1
CASSLGRAGYEQYF	TGTGCCAGCAGCTTAGGCAGGGCTGGGTACGAGCAGTACTTC	TRBJ2-7	NA	TRBV7-6	NA
CASSQDLTPGEHEQYF	TGCGCCAGCAGCCAAGATCTAACGCCAGGGGAACACGAGCAGTACTTC	TRBJ2-7	NA	TRBV4-1	NA